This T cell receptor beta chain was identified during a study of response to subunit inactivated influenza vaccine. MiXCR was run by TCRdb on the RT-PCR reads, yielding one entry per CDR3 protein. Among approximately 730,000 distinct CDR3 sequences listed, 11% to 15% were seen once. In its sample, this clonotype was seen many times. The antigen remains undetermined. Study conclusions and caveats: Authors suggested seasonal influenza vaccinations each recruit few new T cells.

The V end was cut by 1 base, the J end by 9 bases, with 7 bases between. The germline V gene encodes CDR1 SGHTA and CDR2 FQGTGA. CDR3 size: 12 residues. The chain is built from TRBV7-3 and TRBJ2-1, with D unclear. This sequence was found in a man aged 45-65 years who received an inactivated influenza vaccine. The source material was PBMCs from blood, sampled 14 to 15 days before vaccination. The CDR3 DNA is TGTGCCAGCAGCTTAAGAGAGAGTGAGCAGTTCTTC. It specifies CASSLRESEQFF.